Presented here are 16 T cell receptor beta chains from one specimen sequenced in a study of T cells in Graves' hyperthyroidism and ophthalmopathy. Researchers amplified the TCR beta CDR3 regions from RNA transcripts. During a first-round RT-PCR of the TCR CDR3, the HTBI primer set was used. TCRdb ran MiXCR on the multiplex PCR reads and lists one entry per CDR3 protein. This table has about 400,000 distinct CDR3 sequences, about 15% appearing once. The sequencing input was blood. The receptor source for this set is a woman aged 25 to 45 with Graves' hyperthyroidism.

Notes on this clonotype: Possible read error: a much larger clone is one base away. The chain employs TRBV3-1 and TRBJ2-5, with D possibly TRBD2 on 5 matching bases. Trimming took off 5 bases at V and 9 bases at J, with 13 bases between the two ends. Germline V CDR1 and CDR2: LGHDT, YNNKEL (reference sequence). The CDR3 covers 12 residues. CDR3 amino acids: CASSGWEKAQYF. The DNA for the CDR3 is TGTGCCAGCAGCGGTTGGGAGAAGGCCCAGTACTTC.

This clonotype was observed at least ten times. The chain joins TRBV28 to TRBJ2-1; 8 bases map to TRBD1. The CDR3 spans 15 residues. V lost 7 bases to trimming and J lost 6 bases; unmatched junction nucleotides: 11. Germline V gene sequence: CDR1 MDHEN, CDR2 SYDVKM. CDR3 sequence reads: CASTERQGASNEQFF. The CDR3 DNA reads TGTGCCAGCACCGAGAGGCAGGGGGCCTCCAATGAGCAGTTCTTC.

In this sample, this clonotype turned up many times. V and J are TRBV7-2 and TRBJ2-3, with TRBD2 identical over 7 bases. V dropped 4 bases and J dropped 11; count of bases not matched to a gene: 9. The CDR3 contains 13 residues. The V gene's germline CDR1 is SGHTA and CDR2 FQGNSA. The chain's CDR3 is CASSYEKGRVQYF. The CDR3 DNA reads as TGTGCCAGCAGCTACGAAAAGGGGAGGGTGCAGTATTTT.

The V gene is TRBV28, the J gene TRBJ1-5; maybe TRBD1 (5 bases). Germline V gene sequence: CDR1 MDHEN, CDR2 SYDVKM. Trimming cost V 5 bases and J 7 bases, with 24 bases left between them. The CDR3 has 17 residues. CDR3 amino acids: CASSLAPGAVEEQPQHF. The CDR3 nucleotides read TGTGCCAGCAGTCTCGCCCCCGGGGCGGTTGAGGAGCAGCCCCAGCATTTT.

The V call is TRBV7-9, the J call TRBJ2-6; D may be TRBD1 (6 bases). Trimming removed 3 bases from V and 2 bases from J, with 11 bases in between. The CDR3 loop spans 16 amino acids. The germline V gene has CDR1 SEHNR and CDR2 FQNEAQ (reference sequence). The CDR3 DNA follows: TGTGCCAGCAGCTTCTGGGCAGGGGCTGGGGCCAACGTCCTGACTTTC. Translating gives CASSFWAGAGANVLTF.

There are many counts of this clonotype. The chain is built from TRBV20-1 and TRBJ2-1; 7 bases agree with TRBD2. Germline V gene sequence: CDR1 DFQATT, CDR2 SNEGSKA (reference sequence). The CDR3 runs 14 residues. V gave up 6 bases and J gave up 8 bases; unmatched junction bases: 13. The CDR3 nucleotides read TGCAGTGCGTCGACTAGCCCCGCTTACCATGAGCAGTTCTTC. Encoded protein: CSASTSPAYHEQFF.

In its sample, this clonotype was seen many times. This chain links TRBV28 with TRBJ2-5; D gene uncertain. Trimming removed 3 bases at V and 5 bases at J, with 10 bases between. The CDR3 spans 13 residues. CDR1 is MDHEN and CDR2 is SYDVKM in the germline V gene. The CDR3 region is CASSFVLRETQYF. The CDR3 bases are TGTGCCAGCAGTTTCGTCCTGCGGGAGACCCAGTACTTC.

This clonotype has just a few counts. This chain connects TRBV12-3 or TRBV12-4 to TRBJ2-2; perhaps TRBD2 as D (6 bases). This CDR3 spans 13 amino acids. The germline V and J ends were trimmed by 8 bases and 2 bases, with 9 bases remaining between them. The CDR3 loop reads CASGRKNTGELFF. In DNA form, the CDR3 reads TGTGCCAGCGGGAGGAAAAACACCGGGGAGCTGTTTTTT.

At least ten counts were recorded for this clonotype. The chain combines TRBV28 with TRBJ2-3; the match to TRBD2 covers 13 bases. Trimming took 4 bases from V and 7 from J; bases not matched to a gene: 14. From germline, CDR1 is MDHEN and CDR2 SYDVKM. The CDR3 is 18 residues long. For the CDR3, the DNA is TGTGCCAGCAGTTCAACCTCCTTGGGACTAGCGGGGCTGAATACGCAGTATTTT. This translates into CASSSTSLGLAGLNTQYF.

The rearrangement uses TRBV20-1 and TRBJ2-7; 10 nucleotides align to TRBD2. Germline lookup yields CDR1 DFQATT and CDR2 SNEGSKA (reference sequence). This CDR3 is 14 amino acids long. V shed 6 bases, J shed 3 bases, and the junction held 8 bases outside the gene matches. CDR3 protein: CSARDLAGVYEQYF. For the CDR3, the DNA is TGCAGTGCCCGAGATCTAGCGGGAGTCTACGAGCAGTACTTC.

This clonotype was picked up many times. The V gene is TRBV7-9, the J gene TRBJ2-7; D gene unclear. The ends were cut back, 3 bases at V and 4 bases at J, with 10 bases in the middle. Germline V gene sequence: CDR1 SEHNR, CDR2 FQNEAQ (reference sequence). This CDR3 is built from 13 residues. As DNA, the CDR3 is TGTGCCAGCAGCTTTTCAGCTCCTTACGAGCAGTACTTC. Translation: CASSFSAPYEQYF. The complete variable domain, with remaining parts taken from reference TRBV7-9 and TRBJ2-7, reads DTGVSQNPRHKITKRGQNVTFRCDPISEHNRLYWYRQTLGQGPEFLTYFQNEAQLEKSRLLSDRFSAERPKGSFSTLEIQRTEQGDSAMYLCASSFSAPYEQYFGPGTRLTVT.

V gene TRBV20-1 combines with J gene TRBJ2-1; D is uncertain. V was shortened by 6 bases and J by 8 bases, with 11 bases between the two germline ends. The CDR3 consists of 11 residues. Germline lookup yields CDR1 DFQATT and CDR2 SNEGSKA (reference sequence). The CDR3, as DNA: TGCAGTGCCAATGGGATGGATGAGCAGTTCTTC. Protein: CSANGMDEQFF.

The chain has TRBV7-9 and TRBJ1-2; 10 bases align to TRBD1. This CDR3 contains 15 residues. Per the germline V gene, CDR1 is SEHNR and CDR2 is FQNEAQ (reference sequence). J lost 4 bases, V lost 5 bases, and 7 bases had no gene match. The CDR3 DNA follows: TGTGCCAGCAGCGTCCGGGACAGGGGAGGCTATGGCTACACCTTC. Protein product: CASSVRDRGGYGYTF.

This clonotype was detected ten times or more. The chain employs TRBV10-3 and TRBJ2-2, with a possible D match to TRBD2 (5 bases). Per germline, CDR1 ENHRY and CDR2 SYGVKD. The CDR3 consists of 14 residues. Trimming removed 2 bases from V and 3 bases from J, with 7 bases in between. This CDR3 reads CAISETRDTGELFF. For the CDR3, the DNA is TGTGCCATCAGTGAGACTAGAGACACCGGGGAGCTGTTTTTT.

Remarks on this clonotype: A read error may explain this, as a much larger clone is one base away. The J gene is TRBJ2-7, the V gene TRBV28; the match to TRBD2 covers 7 bases. CDR1 and CDR2 from the germline V gene are MDHEN and SYDVKM. The CDR3 is 15 residues long. J was trimmed by 7 bases and V by 1 base; bases with no gene match: 10. CDR3 in DNA: TGTGCCAGCAGTTTATTGGAGACTAGCAAGCATGAGCAGTACTTC. Its protein is CASSLLETSKHEQYF.

In its sample, this clonotype was seen many times. V gene TRBV7-3 combines with J gene TRBJ2-7; D possibly matches TRBD1 or TRBD2 (5 bases each). The V end lost 4 bases, the J end lost 4 bases, and 17 bases lay between the germline ends. This CDR3 is 15 amino acids long. The V gene's germline CDR1 is SGHTA and CDR2 FQGTGA. For the CDR3, the DNA is TGTGCCAGCAGCTCCTACACTGGGGGATTTTACGAGCAGTACTTC. This codes for CASSSYTGGFYEQYF. The full variable domain, in which reference TRBV7-3 and TRBJ2-7 provide the parts outside the CDR3, is GAGVSQTPSNKVTEKGKYVELRCDPISGHTALYWYRQSLGQGPEFLIYFQGTGAADDSGLPNDRFFAVRPEGSVSTLKIQRTERGDSAVYLCASSSYTGGFYEQYFGPGTRLTVT.